Listed here are 31 T cell receptor beta chains from one sample, sequenced in a study of control samples from healthy donors and cancer patients. Some clones are missing from TCRdb's copy, which holds only in-frame ones; the method was immunoSEQ multiplex PCR. Of 70,000 to 90,000 clones in the sample, around 94% are singletons; the top ten hold around 4.5%. The sequencing input was blood. The receptors derive from a woman aged 18-29 years in good health.

The chain links TRBV7-9 to TRBJ2-7; 8 bases match TRBD2. Per the germline V gene, CDR1 is SEHNR and CDR2 is FQNEAQ (reference sequence). The CDR3 is 15 residues long. V lost 3 bases and J lost 4; bases outside the gene matches: 8. This CDR3 reads CASSFSGGLGYEQYF. CDR3 DNA: TGTGCCAGCAGCTTCAGCGGGGGCCTCGGGTACGAGCAGTACTTC.

The chain is built from TRBV19 and TRBJ2-3; TRBD2 matches 13 bases. The CDR3 is made up of 15 amino acids. J lost 5 bases, V lost 6 bases, and 5 bases had no gene match. Germline values: CDR1 LNHDA, CDR2 SQIVND (reference sequence). CDR3 in DNA: TGTGCCAGTAGACAGACTAGCGGGAGGATAGATACGCAGTATTTT. Its protein product is CASRQTSGRIDTQYF.

This clone was observed once. V is TRBV27 and J is TRBJ2-1; D is possibly TRBD2 (6 bases). CDR3 length equals 15 residues. Germline CDR1 MNHEY, CDR2 SMNVEV (reference sequence). V was trimmed by 8 bases and J by 4 bases, leaving 18 bases between them. DNA of the CDR3: TGTGCCAGCGGTCCCCTGGGCGGGGCGTACAATGAGCAGTTCTTC. This codes for CASGPLGGAYNEQFF.

This clone is a singleton in its sample. J is TRBJ1-1 and V is TRBV18; 9 bases are shared with TRBD1. CDR3 size: 19 residues. Germline CDR1 reads KGHSH; CDR2 reads LQKENI. V gave up 6 bases and J gave up 1 base; unmatched junction bases: 18. The CDR3 coding sequence is TGTGCCAGCTCCATTATTGGTCTTACACAGGGGGCTCCGAACACTGAAGCTTTCTTT. It is translated as CASSIIGLTQGAPNTEAFF.

The chain uses TRBV9 and TRBJ2-1, with TRBD1 matching 7 bases. V dropped 0 bases and J dropped 2; count of bases not matched to a gene: 2. CDR3 size: 15 residues. The germline V gene has CDR1 SGDLS and CDR2 YYNGEE. CDR3 nucleotide sequence: TGTGCCAGCAGCGTAGTCGGGACAGCCTACAATGAGCAGTTCTTC. Translation gives CASSVVGTAYNEQFF.

The rearrangement joins TRBV7-2 to TRBJ1-2, with D possibly being TRBD1 (5 bases). CDR1 is SGHTA, CDR2 FQGNSA, per germline. This CDR3 is built from 13 residues. V lost 5 bases and J lost 2, with 9 bases in between. CDR3 protein: CASSTWDNYGYTF. CDR3 nucleotide sequence: TGTGCCAGCAGCACATGGGACAACTATGGCTACACCTTC.

This sequence joins TRBV9 and TRBJ2-3; tentative D call: TRBD2 (6 bases). The CDR3 is 20 amino acids. Germline V lookup: CDR1 SGDLS, CDR2 YYNGEE. V dropped 4 bases and J dropped 1 base, with 28 bases sitting between them. CDR3 nucleotide sequence: TGTGCCAGCAGCCCTCAACCGGAGGGCCTCATCCCAGAAGGCACAGATACGCAGTATTTT. This gives the protein CASSPQPEGLIPEGTDTQYF.

The chain is built from TRBV6-5 and TRBJ1-2, with 8 positions matching TRBD1. Germline V gene data show CDR1 as MNHEY and CDR2 as SVGAGI. The CDR3 length is 15 residues. V was clipped by 7 bases and J by 3 bases; unmatched bases: 10. CDR3 residues: CASKYGDRSYYGYTF. In nucleotides, the CDR3 is TGTGCCAGCAAGTACGGGGACAGGAGCTACTATGGCTACACCTTC.

The V and J genes are TRBV2 and TRBJ2-1, with TRBD2 matching over 10 bases. The CDR3 consists of 15 residues. Per germline, CDR1 SNHLY and CDR2 FYNNEI. Trimming at V came to 4 bases and at J to 6 bases, leaving 6 bases not matched to a gene. CDR3 coding DNA: TGTGCCAGCAGTGCTAGTAGCGGGGGGATCAATGAGCAGTTCTTC. It encodes CASSASSGGINEQFF.

This rearrangement joins TRBV7-6 to TRBJ2-1; D is ambiguous. The CDR3 is made up of 15 amino acids. CDR1 and CDR2 (germline): SGHVS, FNYEAQ. The ends were cut back, 1 base at V and 1 base at J, with 8 bases in the middle. The CDR3 protein is CASSLGDGSYNEQFF. In DNA form, the CDR3 reads TGTGCCAGCAGCTTAGGGGATGGGTCCTACAATGAGCAGTTCTTC.

This chain joins TRBV6-5 and TRBJ2-7; D may be TRBD1 (6 bases). This CDR3 is built from 14 residues. The germline V and J ends were trimmed by 6 bases and 2 bases, with 14 bases remaining between them. Germline V lookup: CDR1 MNHEY, CDR2 SVGAGI. CDR3 residues: CASSANRDTYEQYF. CDR3 coding DNA: TGTGCCAGCAGCGCAAACAGGGATACCTACGAGCAGTACTTC.

This clone was seen a few times. The rearrangement joins TRBV28 to TRBJ2-7; D gene unclear. The V and J ends lost 4 bases and 2 bases respectively, with 9 bases between them. Looked up from germline, CDR1 is MDHEN and CDR2 is SYDVKM. The CDR3 is 13 amino acids. As DNA, the CDR3 is TGTGCCAGCAGTTGGCAGGAAACCTACGAGCAGTACTTC. Translated: CASSWQETYEQYF. Combining the CDR3 with reference TRBV28 and TRBJ2-7 gives the whole variable domain DVKVTQSSRYLVKRTGEKVFLECVQDMDHENMFWYRQDPGLGLRLIYFSYDVKMKEKGDIPEGYSVSREKKERFSLILESASTNQTSMYLCASSWQETYEQYFGPGTRLTVT.

The gene calls are TRBV27 and TRBJ2-7, with D unresolved. CDR1 is MNHEY, CDR2 SMNVEV, per germline (reference sequence). The CDR3 covers 14 residues. Trimming took off 3 bases at V and 3 bases at J, with 12 bases between the two ends. The CDR3 DNA is TGTGCCAGCAGTTTGGCAAGCCTGGGCTACGAGCAGTACTTC. It encodes CASSLASLGYEQYF.

This chain uses TRBV6-5 with TRBJ2-7, with 10 bases that match TRBD1. The CDR3 is 14 amino acids. V gave up 6 bases and J gave up 4 bases; unmatched junction bases: 6. Germline lookup yields CDR1 MNHEY and CDR2 SVGAGI. Here the CDR3 DNA reads TGTGCCAGCAGCCGACAGGGGGCATGGTACGAGCAGTACTTC. Translating it yields CASSRQGAWYEQYF.

J is TRBJ1-5 and V is TRBV6-5; D gene uncertain. V was pared by 7 bases and J by 2 bases, with 12 bases between. The CDR3 covers 14 residues. Germline V gene lookup returns CDR1 MNHEY and CDR2 SVGAGI. CDR3 loop: CASNAGDGNQPQHF. As DNA, the CDR3 is TGTGCCAGCAACGCAGGTGATGGCAATCAGCCCCAGCATTTT.

This sequence joins TRBV28 and TRBJ2-7, with 8 positions matching TRBD2. This CDR3 comprises 16 residues. Germline lookup yields CDR1 MDHEN and CDR2 SYDVKM. V trimming: 6 bases; J trimming: 3 bases; junction bases outside the gene matches: 13. Here the CDR3 DNA reads TGTGCCAGCAGCCCTACCGAGGGAGCGGGGGACTACGAGCAGTACTTC. It translates to CASSPTEGAGDYEQYF.

The chain couples TRBV24-1 to TRBJ2-1; 8 bases are a match to TRBD2. J was trimmed by 4 bases and V by 2 bases; bases with no gene match: 6. The CDR3 covers 16 residues. Germline lookup yields CDR1 KGHDR and CDR2 SFDVKD. CDR3 sequence: CATSDWSGSGYNEQFF. The CDR3 nucleotides read TGTGCCACCAGTGATTGGAGCGGGAGCGGGTACAATGAGCAGTTCTTC.

The chain couples TRBV11-2 to TRBJ2-5; no clear D gene. The V end was cut by 4 bases, the J end by 2 bases, with 11 bases between. Per germline, CDR1 SGHAT and CDR2 FQNNGV. This CDR3 contains 14 residues. Written as DNA, the CDR3 is TGTGCCAGCAGCTCCTTTCAAGCTCAAGAGACCCAGTACTTC. Translating it yields CASSSFQAQETQYF.

This clone was recorded only once. The chain is built from TRBV11-2 and TRBJ2-1, with D perhaps matching TRBD1 or TRBD2 (5 bases each). CDR3 length equals 15 residues. Trimming removed 5 bases at V and 5 bases at J, with 16 bases between. Germline lookup yields CDR1 SGHAT and CDR2 FQNNGV. CDR3 DNA: TGTGCCAGCAGCCCCTGGGGGTTCGTCGACAATGAGCAGTTCTTC. Its translation is CASSPWGFVDNEQFF.

The chain joins TRBV28 to TRBJ2-5; D is perhaps TRBD2 (6 bases). Germline V CDR1 and CDR2: MDHEN, SYDVKM. The V and J ends lost 3 bases and 10 bases respectively, with 21 bases between them. This CDR3 is 15 amino acids long. The CDR3 DNA reads TGTGCCAGCAGTTTTTTTGGGGGGAGACAAGTGGACCAGTACTTC. Translated, it gives CASSFFGGRQVDQYF.

The DNA for the CDR3 is TGTGCCAGCAGTGAAGACGACTCTGGGGCCAACGTCCTGACTTTC. The encoded protein is CASSEDDSGANVLTF. The chain is built from TRBV6-1 and TRBJ2-6; D not certain. The CDR3 extends over 15 amino acids. Trimming left V 1 base short and J 0 bases short, with 4 bases between. In germline, CDR1 is MNHNS, CDR2 SASEGT.

V gene TRBV9 combines with J gene TRBJ1-6; TRBD1 might be the D (6 bases). The V and J ends lost 4 bases and 8 bases respectively, with 19 bases between them. The CDR3 totals 16 residues. CDR1 and CDR2 (germline): SGDLS, YYNGEE. CDR3 nucleotide sequence: TGTGCCAGCAGCCCACACGCCGGACAGAAGTATTCACCCCTCCACTTT. Its protein product is CASSPHAGQKYSPLHF.

This clone showed up just once. This sequence joins TRBV4-1 and TRBJ1-3; TRBD1 is a possible D gene (6 bases). V lost 1 base and J lost 2, with 9 bases in between. CDR3 length: 15 residues. CDR1 MGHRA and CDR2 YSYEKL come from the germline V gene. CDR3 loop: CASSQAKGAGNTIYF. CDR3 sequence (DNA): TGCGCCAGCAGCCAAGCTAAGGGGGCTGGAAACACCATATATTTT.

The gene calls are TRBV5-4 and TRBJ2-5, with unresolved D. The CDR3 loop spans 13 amino acids. The germline V gene encodes CDR1 SGHNT and CDR2 YYREEE (reference sequence). V dropped 4 bases and J dropped 0 bases, with 7 bases sitting between them. The CDR3: CASSTGYQETQYF. In DNA form, the CDR3 reads TGTGCCAGCAGCACCGGGTACCAAGAGACCCAGTACTTC.

The V and J genes are TRBV5-1 and TRBJ2-5; possibly TRBD1 or TRBD2 for D (7 bases each). Germline loops: CDR1 SGHRS, CDR2 YFSETQ. With 0 bases removed from V and 4 bases from J, the gap between germline ends came to 16 bases. The CDR3 spans 16 residues. This CDR3 reads CASSLVIQGRGETQYF. CDR3 in DNA: TGCGCCAGCAGCTTGGTCATACAGGGGAGGGGAGAGACCCAGTACTTC.

V gene TRBV7-2 combines with J gene TRBJ2-3, with D possibly TRBD2 on 5 matching bases. V was pared by 3 bases and J by 4 bases, with 8 bases between. This CDR3 contains 13 residues. Germline CDR1 is SGHTA and CDR2 is FQGNSA. CDR3: CASSFPGADTQYF. DNA for the CDR3: TGTGCCAGCAGCTTCCCCGGGGCAGATACGCAGTATTTT.

In DNA, the CDR3 is TGTGCCAGTAGTATTCCAGGGGACAATGAGCAGTTCTTC. This sequence encodes CASSIPGDNEQFF. The chain uses TRBV19 and TRBJ2-1, with D tentatively TRBD1 (6 bases). V was cut by 3 bases and J by 5 bases, with 8 bases left in between. In germline, CDR1 is LNHDA, CDR2 SQIVND (reference sequence). The CDR3 spans 13 residues.

The V and J genes are TRBV9 and TRBJ2-2, with D perhaps TRBD2 (5 bases). CDR3 size: 16 residues. Trimming stripped 2 bases from V and 0 bases from J, with 11 bases between. Germline CDR1 is SGDLS and CDR2 is YYNGEE. The DNA for the CDR3 is TGTGCCAGCAGCGTCCCTAACGGGGCGAACACCGGGGAGCTGTTTTTT. Translating gives CASSVPNGANTGELFF.

The J gene is TRBJ2-2, the V gene TRBV5-6, with D hard to call. The germline V and J ends were trimmed by 1 base and 0 bases, with 13 bases remaining between them. CDR3 size: 17 residues. CDR1 and CDR2 (germline): SGHDT, YYEEEE. CDR3 coding DNA: TGTGCCAGCAGCTTGTTAGGCGGCCGAACGAACACCGGGGAGCTGTTTTTT. Translated, it gives CASSLLGGRTNTGELFF.

This clone has only one observation. J is TRBJ1-4 and V is TRBV15; D not certain. V shed 0 bases and J shed 1 base, with 6 bases lying between them. Germline V gene data show CDR1 as LNHNV and CDR2 as YYDKDF (reference sequence). The CDR3 is made up of 15 amino acids. The CDR3 nucleotides read TGTGCCACCAGCAGAGACCGAGGAACTAATGAAAAACTGTTTTTT. Translating it yields CATSRDRGTNEKLFF.

V and J are TRBV9 and TRBJ1-6; TRBD1 matches at 8 bases. The CDR3 has 14 residues. V shed 3 bases, J shed 7 bases, and the junction held 3 bases outside the gene matches. CDR1 and CDR2 (germline): SGDLS, YYNGEE. The CDR3: CASSDGQGNSPLHF. The CDR3 nucleotides read TGTGCCAGCAGCGATGGACAGGGAAATTCACCCCTCCACTTT.